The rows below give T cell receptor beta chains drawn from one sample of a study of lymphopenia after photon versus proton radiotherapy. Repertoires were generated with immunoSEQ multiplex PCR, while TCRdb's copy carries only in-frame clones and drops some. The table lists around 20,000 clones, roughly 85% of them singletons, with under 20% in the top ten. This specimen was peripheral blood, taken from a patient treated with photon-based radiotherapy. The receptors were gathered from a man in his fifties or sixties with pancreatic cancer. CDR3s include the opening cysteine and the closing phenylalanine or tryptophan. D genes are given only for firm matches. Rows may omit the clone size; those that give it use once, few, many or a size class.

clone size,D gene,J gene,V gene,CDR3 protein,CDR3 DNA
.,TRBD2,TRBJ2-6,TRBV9,CASSVASGGAWANVLTF,TGTGCCAGCAGCGTAGCTAGCGGGGGGGCCTGGGCCAACGTCCTGACTTTC
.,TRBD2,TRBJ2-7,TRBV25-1,CASSGPGGQYF,TGTGCCAGCAGTGGCCCGGGAGGGCAGTACTTC
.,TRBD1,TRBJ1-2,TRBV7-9,CASSSTGGDYGYTF,TGTGCCAGCAGCTCTACAGGGGGCGACTATGGCTACACCTTC
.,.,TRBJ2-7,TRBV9,CASSVAPSSSSYEQYF,TGTGCCAGCAGCGTAGCTCCCAGTTCGAGCTCCTACGAGCAGTACTTC
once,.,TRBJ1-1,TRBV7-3,CASSLSPETTEAFF,TGTGCCAGCAGCTTAAGTCCGGAAACCACTGAAGCTTTCTTT
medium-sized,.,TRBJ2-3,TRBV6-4,CASSDRGTDTQYF,TGTGCCAGCAGTGACAGGGGGACAGATACGCAGTATTTT
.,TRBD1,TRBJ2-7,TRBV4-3,CASSQTRGQGYEQYF,TGCGCCAGCAGCCAAACTAGGGGGCAGGGTTACGAGCAGTACTTC
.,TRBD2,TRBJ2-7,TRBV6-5,CASSYQRTSGAGEQYF,TGTGCCAGCAGTTACCAGAGGACTAGCGGGGCGGGCGAGCAGTACTTC
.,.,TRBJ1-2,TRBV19,CASSTSGAWEGYTF,TGTGCCAGTAGTACGTCAGGGGCCTGGGAGGGCTACACCTTC
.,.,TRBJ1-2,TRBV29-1,CSVERRTGTGYTF,TGCAGCGTTGAACGACGGACCGGGACCGGCTACACCTTC
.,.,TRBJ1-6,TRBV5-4,CASSLDGGIDSPLHF,TGTGCCAGCAGCTTGGACGGGGGGATTGATTCACCCCTCCACTTT
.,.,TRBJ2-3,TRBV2,CASRADRRGGGTQYF,TGTGCCAGCAGAGCCGACAGAAGGGGGGGAGGTACGCAGTATTTT
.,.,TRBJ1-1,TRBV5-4,CASSRPGGEGTEAFF,TGTGCCAGCAGCCGTCCCGGGGGCGAGGGCACTGAAGCTTTCTTT
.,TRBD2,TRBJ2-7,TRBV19,CASSIDLTSGFNYEQYF,TGTGCCAGTAGTATAGATCTTACTAGCGGGTTTAACTACGAGCAGTACTTC
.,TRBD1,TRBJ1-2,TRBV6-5,CASRDDRVRGYTF,TGTGCCAGCAGAGACGACAGGGTGAGGGGCTACACCTTC
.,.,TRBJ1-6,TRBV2,CASTRGAGYNSPLHF,TGTGCCAGCACCCGTGGGGCAGGGTATAATTCACCCCTCCACTTT
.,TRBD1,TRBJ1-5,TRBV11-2,CASSVTGQGNQPQHF,TGTGCCAGCAGCGTTACGGGACAGGGCAATCAGCCCCAGCATTTT
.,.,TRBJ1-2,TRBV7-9,CASSLVGVNYGYTF,TGTGCCAGCAGCTTAGTAGGGGTGAACTATGGCTACACCTTC
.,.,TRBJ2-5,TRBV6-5,CASSATRRETQYF,TGTGCCAGCAGTGCCACGCGGAGGGAGACCCAGTACTTC
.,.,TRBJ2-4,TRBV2,CASSRPLAKNIQYF,TGTGCCAGCAGCAGGCCTCTAGCCAAAAACATTCAGTACTTC
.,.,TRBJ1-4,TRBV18,CASSPTFATNEKLFF,TGTGCCAGCTCACCAACCTTTGCAACTAATGAAAAACTGTTTTTT
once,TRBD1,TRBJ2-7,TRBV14,CASSRDSSYEQYF,TGTGCCAGCAGCCGGGACAGCTCCTACGAGCAGTACTTC
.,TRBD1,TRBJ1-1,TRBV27,CASSPYRGRETEAFF,TGTGCCAGCAGTCCATACAGGGGGCGCGAGACTGAAGCTTTCTTT
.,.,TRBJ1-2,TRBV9,CASSSSPRPEGYTF,TGTGCCAGCAGCTCATCCCCCCGGCCGGAAGGCTACACCTTC
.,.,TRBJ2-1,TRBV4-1,CASSQGGGGSDEQFF,TGCGCCAGCAGCCAAGGGGGGGGCGGTTCGGATGAGCAGTTCTTC
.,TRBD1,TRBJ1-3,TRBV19,CASSLDRPFSGNTIYF,TGTGCCAGTAGTTTGGACAGGCCTTTCTCTGGAAACACCATATATTTT
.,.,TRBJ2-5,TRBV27,CASSSERQRTLNQETQYF,TGTGCCAGCAGTTCAGAAAGACAGCGCACCCTTAATCAAGAGACCCAGTACTTC
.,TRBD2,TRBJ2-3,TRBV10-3,CAISGQASGATDTQYF,TGTGCCATCAGTGGCCAGGCTAGCGGGGCTACAGATACGCAGTATTTT